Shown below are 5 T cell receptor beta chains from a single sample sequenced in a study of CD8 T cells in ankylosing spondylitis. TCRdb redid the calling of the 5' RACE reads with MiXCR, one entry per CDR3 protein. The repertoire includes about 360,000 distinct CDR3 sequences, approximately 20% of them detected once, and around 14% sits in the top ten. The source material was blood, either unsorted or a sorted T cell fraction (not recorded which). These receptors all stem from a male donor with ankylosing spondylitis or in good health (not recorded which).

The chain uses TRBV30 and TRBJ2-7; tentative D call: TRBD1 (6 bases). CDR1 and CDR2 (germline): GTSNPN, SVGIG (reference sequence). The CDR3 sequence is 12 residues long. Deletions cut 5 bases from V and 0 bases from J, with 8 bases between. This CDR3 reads CAWGDISYEQYF. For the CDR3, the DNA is TGTGCCTGGGGGGACATCTCCTACGAGCAGTACTTC.

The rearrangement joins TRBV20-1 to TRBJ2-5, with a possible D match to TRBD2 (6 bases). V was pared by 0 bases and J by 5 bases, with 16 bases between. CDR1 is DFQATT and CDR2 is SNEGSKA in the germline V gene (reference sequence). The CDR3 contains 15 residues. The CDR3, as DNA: TGCAGTGCTAGAGATAGCCTCATGGCGGGGGAGACCCAGTACTTC. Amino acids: CSARDSLMAGETQYF.

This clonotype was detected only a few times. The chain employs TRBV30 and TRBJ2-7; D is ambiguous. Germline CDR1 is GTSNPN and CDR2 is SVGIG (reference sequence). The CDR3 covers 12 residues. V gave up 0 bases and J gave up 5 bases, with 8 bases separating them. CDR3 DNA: TGTGCCTGGAGTGTACTTGGGAACGAGCAGTACTTC. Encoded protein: CAWSVLGNEQYF.

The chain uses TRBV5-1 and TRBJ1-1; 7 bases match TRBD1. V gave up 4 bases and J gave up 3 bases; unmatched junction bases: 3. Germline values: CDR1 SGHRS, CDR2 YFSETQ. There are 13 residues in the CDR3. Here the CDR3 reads CASSATGDTEAFF. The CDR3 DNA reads TGCGCCAGCAGCGCTACAGGGGACACTGAAGCTTTCTTT.

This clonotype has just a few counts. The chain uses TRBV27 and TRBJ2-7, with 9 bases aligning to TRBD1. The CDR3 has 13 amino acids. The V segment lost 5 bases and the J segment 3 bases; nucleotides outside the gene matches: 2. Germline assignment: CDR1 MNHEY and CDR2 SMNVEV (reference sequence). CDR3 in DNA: TGTGCCAGCAGTGCGGACAGGGGCTACGAGCAGTACTTC. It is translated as CASSADRGYEQYF.